Listed below are T cell receptor beta chains from one sample, sequenced in a study of blood T cell repertoires in COVID-19. The protocol was immunoSEQ multiplex PCR, while the TCRdb copy is restricted to in-frame clones and leaves out a portion. The repertoire consists of 50,000 to 75,000 clones, with 70% to 85% occurring once and the leading ten covering around 21%. What was sequenced was peripheral blood. The source of these receptors is a woman aged 80 or over with active or convalescent COVID-19. The CDR3 runs from the conserved cysteine through the conserved F or W. A D gene is named only where the DNA matches it firmly. Clone size is shown for a subset of rows, as once, few, many or a class of expanded clone.

size	D	length	V	J	DNA	CDR3
-	-	14	TRBV7-3	TRBJ1-1	TGTGCCAGCAGCTTAGGGGCACCCGGGGGTGAGGCTTTCTTT	CASSLGAPGGEAFF
-	-	13	TRBV29-1	TRBJ1-2	TGCAGCGTCCCAGCCTCGACAAACTATGGCTACACCTTC	CSVPASTNYGYTF
-	TRBD1	13	TRBV12-3/TRBV12-4	TRBJ1-1	TGTGCCAGCAGTTTAGGGACAGGATCTGAAGCTTTCTTT	CASSLGTGSEAFF
many	-	16	TRBV3-1/TRBV3-2	TRBJ2-5	TGTGCCAGCAGCCCCACAGGAAGGTGGGGAAAAGAGACCCAGTACTTC	CASSPTGRWGKETQYF
once	-	15	TRBV14	TRBJ1-2	TGTGCCAGCAGCCCCCCGGGGGGCAGTCGAGGAAACTACACCTTC	CASSPPGGSRGNYTF
-	-	11	TRBV12-3/TRBV12-4	TRBJ1-3	TGTGCCAGCAATACTGGAAACACCATATATTTT	CASNTGNTIYF
-	-	13	TRBV29-1	TRBJ2-3	TGCAGCGCCCAGGTGGCAGTTCAAGGTACGCAGTATTTT	CSAQVAVQGTQYF
few	-	14	TRBV15	TRBJ1-1	TGTGCCACCAGGCCCCCCCGACTAAACGGAGAAGCTTTCTTT	CATRPPRLNGEAFF
-	-	14	TRBV30	TRBJ2-1	TGTGCCTGGACAGTGGGCTTTTCCTACAATGAGCAGTTCTTC	CAWTVGFSYNEQFF
-	-	13	TRBV7-2	TRBJ2-7	TGTGCCAGCAGCACCGGGACTCCCTACGAGCAGTACTTC	CASSTGTPYEQYF
-	TRBD1	15	TRBV2	TRBJ1-2	TGTGCCAGCCTTCCCCGAACAGGGGGCGCTTCTGCGCGGACCTTC	CASLPRTGGASARTF
-	TRBD1	14	TRBV19	TRBJ2-7	TGTGCCAGTAGTCTCCGGTACAGGGGTTACGAGCAGTACTTC	CASSLRYRGYEQYF
-	TRBD2	18	TRBV4-1	TRBJ2-3	TGCGCCAGCAGCCAAGGACGACTAGCGGGGGGGCCGGTAGATACGCAGTATTTT	CASSQGRLAGGPVDTQYF
few	-	16	TRBV5-5	TRBJ2-7	TGTGCCAGCAGCGCTACAGGGACCCCTTTACTATACGAGCAGTACTTC	CASSATGTPLLYEQYF
-	-	13	TRBV11-2	TRBJ1-2	TGTGCCAGCACCGGCGGGGGATTTCATGGCTACACCTTC	CASTGGGFHGYTF
-	-	18	TRBV5-5	TRBJ1-5	TGTGCCAGCAGCTTGTTATTAGACAGCCTGGGCGGCAATCAGCCCCAGCATTTT	CASSLLLDSLGGNQPQHF
-	TRBD1	14	TRBV5-1	TRBJ1-2	TGCGCCAGCAGCTTGACGACAGGGTCGTATGGCTACACCTTC	CASSLTTGSYGYTF
once	TRBD1	14	TRBV5-4	TRBJ2-7	TGTGCCAGCAGCGCCGGGACAGGGCTCGGCGAGCAGTACTTC	CASSAGTGLGEQYF
-	TRBD1	15	TRBV5-1	TRBJ1-5	TGCGCCAGCAGCCCTGGACAGGGTCCTAATCAGCCCCAGCATTTT	CASSPGQGPNQPQHF
-	-	15	TRBV7-2	TRBJ1-3	TGTGCCAGCAGCTCGACAGGCGGCTCTGGAAACACCATATATTTT	CASSSTGGSGNTIYF
-	-	10	TRBV20-1	TRBJ2-1	TGCAGTGCTTCTGGGGGCCAGCAGTTCTTC	CSASGGQQFF
-	-	15	TRBV2	TRBJ1-5	TGTGCCAGCAGTGTGGAGCAAGCTGGGAATCAGCCCCAGCATTTT	CASSVEQAGNQPQHF
-	TRBD2	16	TRBV2	TRBJ2-1	TGTGCCACCCAGAAGAATAGCGGGGGGCGTTACAATGAGCAGTTCTTC	CATQKNSGGRYNEQFF
-	-	15	TRBV29-1	TRBJ1-1	TGCAGCGTTTCCCTCGGGTTGGGGCAGCCTACTGAAGCTTTCTTT	CSVSLGLGQPTEAFF
-	TRBD1	16	TRBV18	TRBJ1-1	TGTGCCAGCTCACCTAACATACAGGGGGGGTCCACTGAAGCTTTCTTT	CASSPNIQGGSTEAFF
many	TRBD1	16	TRBV10-2	TRBJ1-5	TGCGCCAGCAGTACCGGGACAGTCGATAGCAATCAGCCCCAGCATTTT	CASSTGTVDSNQPQHF
-	TRBD1	16	TRBV7-9	TRBJ2-5	TGTGCCAGCAGCTTGCGCTTAATCCGACAGGGAGAGACCCAGTACTTC	CASSLRLIRQGETQYF
-	-	18	TRBV18	TRBJ1-3	TGTGCCAGCTCACCACCGGGGGGGCAACGGTCCTCTGGAAACACCATATATTTT	CASSPPGGQRSSGNTIYF
-	TRBD1	14	TRBV4-2	TRBJ1-2	TGTGCCAGCAGCCGCGGGACAGCGAACTATGGCTACACCTTC	CASSRGTANYGYTF
-	TRBD2	16	TRBV7-3	TRBJ2-3	TGTGCCAGCAGCTTAAGTAGCGGGGGGTTCACAGATACGCAGTATTTT	CASSLSSGGFTDTQYF
-	-	14	TRBV10-3	TRBJ2-3	TGTGCCATCAGGGGTGTGGGGGCCACAGATACGCAGTATTTT	CAIRGVGATDTQYF
-	-	16	TRBV6-4	TRBJ1-5	TGTGCCAGCAGTGACTGGGTCAGGTGGCGCAATCAGCCCCAGCATTTT	CASSDWVRWRNQPQHF
-	TRBD1	13	TRBV6-5	TRBJ1-2	TGTGCCAGCAGTAAAACAGGGGGGATTGGCTACACCTTC	CASSKTGGIGYTF
-	-	13	TRBV5-4	TRBJ1-3	TGTGCCAGCAAAGAGGTCTCTGGAAACACCATATATTTT	CASKEVSGNTIYF
-	TRBD1	15	TRBV5-1	TRBJ1-2	TGCGCCAGCAGCTTATTACCGCAGGGGGACTATGGCTACACCTTC	CASSLLPQGDYGYTF
-	-	15	TRBV5-1	TRBJ2-7	TGCGCCAGCAGCTTGGCAGGCCAGCCCTCCTACGAGCAGTACTTC	CASSLAGQPSYEQYF
few	TRBD1	15	TRBV6-5	TRBJ1-6	TGTGCCAGCAGTTACGGTGGACAGGGAGGTTCACCCCTCCACTTT	CASSYGGQGGSPLHF
-	-	14	TRBV5-5	TRBJ2-5	TGTGCCAGCAGCTTACAGGGATTAAGGGAGACCCAGTACTTC	CASSLQGLRETQYF
-	-	15	TRBV7-9	TRBJ1-2	TGTGCCAGCAGCCAGGACAGAGGGGGAATGTATGGCTACACCTTC	CASSQDRGGMYGYTF
-	TRBD2	17	TRBV3-1/TRBV3-2	TRBJ2-3	TGTGCCAGCAGCCAAGGTGTCGTAGCGGGGGGGACAGATACGCAGTATTTT	CASSQGVVAGGTDTQYF
-	-	12	TRBV29-1	TRBJ1-3	TGCAGCGTTGGCGGGCCTGGAAACACCATATATTTT	CSVGGPGNTIYF
-	-	13	TRBV19	TRBJ1-5	TGTGCCAGTAGGATGGTGGAGAATCAGCCCCAGCATTTT	CASRMVENQPQHF
-	-	16	TRBV5-1	TRBJ1-5	TGCGCCAGCAGCCCTGGGGGGAGCCATAGCAATCAGCCCCAGCATTTT	CASSPGGSHSNQPQHF
-	-	16	TRBV3-1/TRBV3-2	TRBJ1-5	TGTGCCAGCAGCCAAGATGGACATTATAGCAATCAGCCCCAGCATTTT	CASSQDGHYSNQPQHF
-	TRBD1	14	TRBV2	TRBJ2-2	TGTGCCAGCAGCCTACTAACAGGGGCCGGGGAGCTGTTTTTT	CASSLLTGAGELFF
-	-	19	TRBV10-3	TRBJ2-2	TGTGCCATCAGTGAGTCGAGAGTACAGATGGCTAAGGACACCGGGGAGCTGTTTTTT	CAISESRVQMAKDTGELFF